The T cell receptor (beta chain) under discussion was sequenced for a study of cytomegalovirus exposure and HLA in healthy donors. PCR primers comprised 60 Vbeta and 13 Jbeta primers. Profiled with immunoSEQ multiplex PCR; TCRdb holds only in-frame clones, not every one. The sample data list around 140,000 clones. The CDR3 extends over 14 amino acids. Trimming took 6 bases from V and 4 from J; bases not matched to a gene: 6. Germline CDR1 is SEHNR and CDR2 is FQNEAQ (reference sequence). The clonotype comes from a man younger than 35 in good health and CMV-seronegative. The genes are TRBV7-9 and TRBJ1-5, with 7 bases aligning to TRBD1. The material sequenced was PBMCs. DNA of the CDR3: TGTGCCAGCAGTTGGGGGACAGCAAATCAGCCCCAGCATTTT. Translation: CASSWGTANQPQHF. Drawing the rest from reference TRBV7-9 and TRBJ1-5, the complete variable domain is DTGVSQNPRHKITKRGQNVTFRCDPISEHNRLYWYRQTLGQGPEFLTYFQNEAQLEKSRLLSDRFSAERPKGSFSTLEIQRTEQGDSAMYLCASSWGTANQPQHFGDGTRLSIL.